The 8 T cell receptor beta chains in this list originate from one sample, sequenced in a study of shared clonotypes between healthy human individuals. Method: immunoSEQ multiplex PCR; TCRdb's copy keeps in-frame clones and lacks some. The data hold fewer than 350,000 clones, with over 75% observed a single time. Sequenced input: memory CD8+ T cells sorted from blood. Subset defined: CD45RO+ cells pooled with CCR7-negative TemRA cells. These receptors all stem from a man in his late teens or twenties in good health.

DNA of the CDR3: TGTGCCAGCACCCCGACAGGGGGGAGCAATCAGCCCCAGCATTTT. This translates into CASTPTGGSNQPQHF. The V and J genes are TRBV9 and TRBJ1-5; 9 nucleotides line up with TRBD1. The CDR3 spans 15 residues. CDR1 is SGDLS, CDR2 YYNGEE, per germline. Losses at the gene ends were 6 bases for V and 1 base for J; bases not matched to a gene: 5.

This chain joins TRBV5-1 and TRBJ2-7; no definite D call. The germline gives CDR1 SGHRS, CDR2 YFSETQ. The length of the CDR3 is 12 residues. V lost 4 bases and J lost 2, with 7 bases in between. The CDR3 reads CASSIPPYEQYF. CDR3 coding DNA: TGCGCCAGCAGCATTCCACCCTACGAGCAGTACTTC.

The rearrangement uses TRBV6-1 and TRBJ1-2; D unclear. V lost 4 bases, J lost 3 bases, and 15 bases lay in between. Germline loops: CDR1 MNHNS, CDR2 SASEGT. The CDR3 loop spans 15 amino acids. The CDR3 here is CASSGEGYEHYGYTF. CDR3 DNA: TGTGCCAGCAGTGGGGAGGGATACGAACACTATGGCTACACCTTC.

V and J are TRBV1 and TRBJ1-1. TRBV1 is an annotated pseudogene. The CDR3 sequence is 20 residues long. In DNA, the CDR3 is TGCACCAGCAGCCAAGACGCCTTTCTGGGACCGGGAGGGGCTAACACTGAAGCTTTCTTT. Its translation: CTSSQDAFLGPGGANTEAFF.

The CDR3 bases are TGTGCCAGCAGTTACCCTGACAGAAAAAACATTCAGTACTTC. It encodes CASSYPDRKNIQYF. This chain uses TRBV6-6 with TRBJ2-4; the D gene is possibly TRBD1 (5 bases). CDR3 length equals 14 residues. V lost 2 bases and J lost 4, with 9 bases in between. Looked up from germline, CDR1 is MNHNY and CDR2 is SVGAGI (reference sequence).

This CDR3 is CASSIDSSAYEQYF. CDR3 bases: TGTGCCAGCAGCATAGACAGCTCAGCCTACGAGCAGTACTTC. The genes are TRBV9 and TRBJ2-7; perhaps TRBD1 as D (5 bases). Germline lookup yields CDR1 SGDLS and CDR2 YYNGEE. This CDR3 is 14 amino acids long. V was cut by 4 bases and J by 2 bases, with 13 bases left in between.

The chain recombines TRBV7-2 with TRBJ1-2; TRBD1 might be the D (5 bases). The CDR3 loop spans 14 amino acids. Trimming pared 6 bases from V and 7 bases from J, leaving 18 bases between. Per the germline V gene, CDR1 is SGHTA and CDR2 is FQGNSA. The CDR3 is CASRKPAGNLGYTF. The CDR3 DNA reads TGTGCCAGCAGAAAACCGGCAGGGAACCTTGGCTACACCTTC.

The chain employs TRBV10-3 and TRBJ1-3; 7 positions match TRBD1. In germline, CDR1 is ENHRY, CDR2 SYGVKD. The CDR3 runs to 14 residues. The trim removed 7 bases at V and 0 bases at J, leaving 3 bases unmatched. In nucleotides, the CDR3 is TGTGCCATCAAAGACAGGGACTCTGGAAACACCATATATTTT. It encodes CAIKDRDSGNTIYF.